This TCR beta chain was recorded in a study of blood T cell repertoires in COVID-19. Study information: From the United States, Italy and Spain came samples of acute and convalescent COVID-19. T cells, B-cell-depleted T cells, or PBMCs supplied cDNA or gDNA.

As processed by the authors: Reference gene primer amplification gave estimated nucleated cell counts. Data came from immunoSEQ multiplex PCR; TCRdb stores just in-frame clones and leaves some out. That table is the source of V, J and clone size, and D and trimming were worked out from the DNA. The sample includes about 280,000 clones, more than 75% of them seen just once. Trimming shortened V by 7 bases and J by 0 bases, and 9 bases separated the two germline ends. The CDR3 consists of 13 residues. This clone was detected once. The sample comprised peripheral blood. The chain employs TRBV12-3 or TRBV12-4 and TRBJ1-2; D gene ambiguous. The TCR sequence derives from a young woman who had recovered from COVID-19. CDR3 coding DNA: TGTGCCAGCATGGAGCGTCCTAACTATGGCTACACCTTC. It specifies CASMERPNYGYTF.